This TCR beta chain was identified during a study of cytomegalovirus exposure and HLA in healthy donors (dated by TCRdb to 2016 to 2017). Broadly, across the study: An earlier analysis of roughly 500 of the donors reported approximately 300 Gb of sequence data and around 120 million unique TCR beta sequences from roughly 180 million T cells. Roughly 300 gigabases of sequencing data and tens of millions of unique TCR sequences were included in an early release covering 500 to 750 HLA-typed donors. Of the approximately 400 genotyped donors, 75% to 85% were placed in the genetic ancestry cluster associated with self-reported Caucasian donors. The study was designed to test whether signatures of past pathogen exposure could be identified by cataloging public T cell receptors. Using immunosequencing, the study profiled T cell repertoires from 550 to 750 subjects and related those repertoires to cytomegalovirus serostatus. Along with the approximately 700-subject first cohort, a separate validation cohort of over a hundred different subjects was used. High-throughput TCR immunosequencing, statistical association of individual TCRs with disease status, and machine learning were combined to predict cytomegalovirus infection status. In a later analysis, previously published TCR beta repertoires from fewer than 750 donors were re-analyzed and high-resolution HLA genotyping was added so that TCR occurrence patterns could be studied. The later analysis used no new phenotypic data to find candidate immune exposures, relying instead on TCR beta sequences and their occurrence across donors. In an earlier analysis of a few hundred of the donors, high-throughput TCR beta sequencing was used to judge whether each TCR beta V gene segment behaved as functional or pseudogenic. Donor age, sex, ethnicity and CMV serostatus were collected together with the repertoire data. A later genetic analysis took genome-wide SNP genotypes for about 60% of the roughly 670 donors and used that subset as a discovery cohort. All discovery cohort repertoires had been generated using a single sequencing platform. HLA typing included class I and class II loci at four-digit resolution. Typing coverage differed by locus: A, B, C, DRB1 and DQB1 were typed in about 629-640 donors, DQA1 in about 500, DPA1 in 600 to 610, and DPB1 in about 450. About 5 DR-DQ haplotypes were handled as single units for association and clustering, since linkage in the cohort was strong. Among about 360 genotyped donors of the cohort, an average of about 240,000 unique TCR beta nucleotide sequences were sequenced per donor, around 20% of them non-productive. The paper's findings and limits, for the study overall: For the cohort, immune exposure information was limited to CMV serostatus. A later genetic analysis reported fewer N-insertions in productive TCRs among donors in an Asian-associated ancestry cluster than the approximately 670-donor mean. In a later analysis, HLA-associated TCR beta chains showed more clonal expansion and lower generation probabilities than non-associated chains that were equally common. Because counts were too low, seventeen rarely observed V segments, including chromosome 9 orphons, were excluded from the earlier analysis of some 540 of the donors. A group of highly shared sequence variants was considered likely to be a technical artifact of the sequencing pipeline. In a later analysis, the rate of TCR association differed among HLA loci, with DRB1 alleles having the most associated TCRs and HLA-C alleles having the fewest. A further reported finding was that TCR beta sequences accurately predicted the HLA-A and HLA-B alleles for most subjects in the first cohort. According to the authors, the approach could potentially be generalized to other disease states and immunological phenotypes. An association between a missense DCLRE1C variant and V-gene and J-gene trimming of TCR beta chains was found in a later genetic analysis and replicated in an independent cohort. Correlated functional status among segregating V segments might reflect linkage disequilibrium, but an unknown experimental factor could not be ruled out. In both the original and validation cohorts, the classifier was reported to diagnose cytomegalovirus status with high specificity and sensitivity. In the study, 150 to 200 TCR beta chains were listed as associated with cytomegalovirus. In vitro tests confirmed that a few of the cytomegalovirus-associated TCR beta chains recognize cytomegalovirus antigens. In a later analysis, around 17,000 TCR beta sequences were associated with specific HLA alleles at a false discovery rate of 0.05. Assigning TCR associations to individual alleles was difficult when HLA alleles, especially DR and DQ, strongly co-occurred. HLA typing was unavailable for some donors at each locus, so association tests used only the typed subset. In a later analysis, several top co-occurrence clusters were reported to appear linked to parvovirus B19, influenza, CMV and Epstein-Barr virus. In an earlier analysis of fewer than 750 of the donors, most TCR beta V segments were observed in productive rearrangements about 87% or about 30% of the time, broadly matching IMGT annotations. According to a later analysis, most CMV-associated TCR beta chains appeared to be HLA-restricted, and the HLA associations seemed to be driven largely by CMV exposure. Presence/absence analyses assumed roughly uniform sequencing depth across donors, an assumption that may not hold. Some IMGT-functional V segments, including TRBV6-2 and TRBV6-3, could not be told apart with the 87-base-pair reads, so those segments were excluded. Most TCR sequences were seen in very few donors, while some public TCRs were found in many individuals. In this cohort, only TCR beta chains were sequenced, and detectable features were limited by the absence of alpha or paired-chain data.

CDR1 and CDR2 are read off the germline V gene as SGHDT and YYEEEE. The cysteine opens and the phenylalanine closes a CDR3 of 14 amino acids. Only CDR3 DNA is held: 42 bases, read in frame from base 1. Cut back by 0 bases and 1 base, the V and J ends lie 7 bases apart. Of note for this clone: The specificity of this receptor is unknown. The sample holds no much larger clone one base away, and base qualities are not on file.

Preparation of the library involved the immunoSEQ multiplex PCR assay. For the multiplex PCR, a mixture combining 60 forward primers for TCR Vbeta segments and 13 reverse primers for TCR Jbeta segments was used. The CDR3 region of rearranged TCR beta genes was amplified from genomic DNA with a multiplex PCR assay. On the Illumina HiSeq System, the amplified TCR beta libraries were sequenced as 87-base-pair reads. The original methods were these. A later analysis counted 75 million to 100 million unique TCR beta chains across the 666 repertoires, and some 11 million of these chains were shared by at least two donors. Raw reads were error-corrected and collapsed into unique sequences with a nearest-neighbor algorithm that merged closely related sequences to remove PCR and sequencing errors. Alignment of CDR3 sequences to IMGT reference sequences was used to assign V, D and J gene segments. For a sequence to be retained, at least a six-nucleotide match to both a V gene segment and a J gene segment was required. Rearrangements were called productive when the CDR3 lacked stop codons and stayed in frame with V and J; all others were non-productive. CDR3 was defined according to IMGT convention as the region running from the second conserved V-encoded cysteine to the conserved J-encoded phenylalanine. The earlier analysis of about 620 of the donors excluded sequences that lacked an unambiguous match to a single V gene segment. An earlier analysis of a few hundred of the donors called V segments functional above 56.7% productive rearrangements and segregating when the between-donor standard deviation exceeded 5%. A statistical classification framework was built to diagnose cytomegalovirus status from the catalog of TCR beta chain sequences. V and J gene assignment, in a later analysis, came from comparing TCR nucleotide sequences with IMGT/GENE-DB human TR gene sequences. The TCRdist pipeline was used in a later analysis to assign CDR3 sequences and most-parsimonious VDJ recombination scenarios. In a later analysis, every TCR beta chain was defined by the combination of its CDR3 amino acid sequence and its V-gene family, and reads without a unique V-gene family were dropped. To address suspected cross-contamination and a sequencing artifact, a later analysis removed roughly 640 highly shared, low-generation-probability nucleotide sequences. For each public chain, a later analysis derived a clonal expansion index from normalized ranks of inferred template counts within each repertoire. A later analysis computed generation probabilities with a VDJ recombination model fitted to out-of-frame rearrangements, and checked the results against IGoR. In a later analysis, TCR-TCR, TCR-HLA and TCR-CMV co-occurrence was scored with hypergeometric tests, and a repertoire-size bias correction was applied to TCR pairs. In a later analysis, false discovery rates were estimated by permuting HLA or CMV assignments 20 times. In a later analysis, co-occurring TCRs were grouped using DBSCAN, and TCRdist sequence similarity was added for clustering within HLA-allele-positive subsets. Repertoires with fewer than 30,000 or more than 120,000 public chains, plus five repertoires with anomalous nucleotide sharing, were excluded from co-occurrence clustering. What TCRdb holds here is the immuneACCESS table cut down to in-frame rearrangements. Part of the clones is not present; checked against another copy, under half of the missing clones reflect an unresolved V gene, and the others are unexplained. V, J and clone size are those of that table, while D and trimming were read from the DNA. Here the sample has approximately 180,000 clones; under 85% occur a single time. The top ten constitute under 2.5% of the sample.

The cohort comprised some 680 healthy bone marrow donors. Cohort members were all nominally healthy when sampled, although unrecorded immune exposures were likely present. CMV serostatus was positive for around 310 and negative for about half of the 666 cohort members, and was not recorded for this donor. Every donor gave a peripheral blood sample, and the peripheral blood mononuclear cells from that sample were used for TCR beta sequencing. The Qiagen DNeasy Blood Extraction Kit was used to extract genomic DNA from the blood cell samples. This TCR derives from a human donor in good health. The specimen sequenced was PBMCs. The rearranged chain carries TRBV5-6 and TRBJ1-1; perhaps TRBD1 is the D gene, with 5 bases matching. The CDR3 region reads CASSLGQQNTEAFF. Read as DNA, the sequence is TGTGCCAGCAGCTTGGGACAGCAGAACACTGAAGCTTTCTTT.